The present entry profiles one T cell receptor beta chain with its context. Repertoires were generated with immunoSEQ multiplex PCR, while TCRdb's copy carries only in-frame clones and drops some. This repertoire shows roughly 290,000 clones, over 75% found once; its top ten account for around 12%. V was clipped by 10 bases and J by 0 bases, with 16 bases between them. Germline lookup yields CDR1 MNHNS and CDR2 SASEGT. The CDR3 has 14 residues. The data derive from a study of blood T cell repertoires in COVID-19. This chain uses TRBV6-1 with TRBJ2-7; possible D gene TRBD2, 7 bases. The sample comprised peripheral blood. The receptor comes from a woman aged 55 to 70 with acute or convalescent COVID-19. CDR3 loop: CATRGALSSYEQYF. In nucleotides, the CDR3 is TGTGCCACTCGGGGGGCCCTAAGCTCCTACGAGCAGTACTTC.